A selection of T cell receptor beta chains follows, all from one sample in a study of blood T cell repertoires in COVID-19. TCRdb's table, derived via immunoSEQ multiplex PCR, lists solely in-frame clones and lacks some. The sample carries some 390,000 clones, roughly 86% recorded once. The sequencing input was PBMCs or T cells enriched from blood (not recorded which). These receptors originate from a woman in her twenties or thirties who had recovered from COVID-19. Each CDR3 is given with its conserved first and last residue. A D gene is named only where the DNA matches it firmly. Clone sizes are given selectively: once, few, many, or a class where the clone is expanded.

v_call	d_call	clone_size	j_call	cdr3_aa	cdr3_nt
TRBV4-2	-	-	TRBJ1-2	CASSLAGQGRYGYTF	TGTGCCAGCAGCCTTGCTGGGCAGGGGAGATATGGCTACACCTTC
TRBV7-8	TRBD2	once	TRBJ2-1	CASSLAREKGKQFF	TGTGCCAGCAGCTTAGCGCGGGAGAAGGGGAAGCAGTTCTTC
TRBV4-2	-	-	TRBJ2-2	CASSQGGSGTTELFF	TGTGCCAGCAGCCAAGGGGGTTCGGGAACTACGGAGCTGTTTTTT
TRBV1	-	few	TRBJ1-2	CTSSQDTAINYGYTF	TGCACCAGCAGCCAAGATACCGCTATTAACTATGGCTACACCTTC
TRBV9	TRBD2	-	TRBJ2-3	CASSTPGTSGGNQDTQYF	TGTGCCAGCAGCACCCCCGGGACTAGCGGGGGGAACCAAGATACGCAGTATTTT
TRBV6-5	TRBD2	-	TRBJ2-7	CASRLAGGPSYEQYF	TGTGCCAGCAGGTTAGCGGGAGGGCCCTCCTACGAGCAGTACTTC
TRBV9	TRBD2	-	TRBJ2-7	CASSVSGTSYEQYF	TGTGCCAGCAGCGTTAGCGGGACCTCCTACGAGCAGTACTTC
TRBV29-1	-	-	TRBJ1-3	CSVETYSGNTIYF	TGCAGCGTTGAAACATACTCTGGAAACACCATATATTTT
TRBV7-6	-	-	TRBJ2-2	CASSLVASYTGELFF	TGTGCCAGCAGCTTAGTAGCCAGCTATACCGGGGAGCTGTTTTTT
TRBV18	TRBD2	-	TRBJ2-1	CASSWYTTGGHEQFF	TGTGCCAGCTCATGGTATACGACGGGAGGGCATGAGCAGTTCTTC
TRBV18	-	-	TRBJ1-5	CASSPSQANQPQHF	TGTGCCAGCTCACCGTCCCAGGCGAATCAGCCCCAGCATTTT
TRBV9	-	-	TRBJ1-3	CASSVMGRGNSGNTIYF	TGTGCCAGCAGCGTTATGGGGCGAGGAAACTCTGGAAACACCATATATTTT
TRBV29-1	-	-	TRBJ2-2	CSVVLVGVSGELFF	TGCAGCGTTGTTTTGGTCGGAGTTTCGGGGGAGCTGTTTTTT
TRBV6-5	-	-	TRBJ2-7	CASSPAGAEQYF	TGTGCCAGCAGCCCAGCAGGGGCCGAGCAGTACTTC
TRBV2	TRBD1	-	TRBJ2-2	CASNKRGPDTGELFF	TGTGCCAGCAATAAGAGGGGGCCGGACACCGGGGAGCTGTTTTTT
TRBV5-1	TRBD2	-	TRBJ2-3	CASSLLAGPTDTQYF	TGCGCCAGCAGCTTACTAGCGGGACCCACAGATACGCAGTATTTT
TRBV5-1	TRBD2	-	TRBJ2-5	CASSVPQGLASHTQYF	TGCGCCAGCAGTGTTCCGCAGGGACTAGCCAGCCATACCCAGTACTTC
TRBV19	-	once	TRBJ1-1	CASSKRNTEAFF	TGTGCCAGTAGTAAGCGGAACACTGAAGCTTTCTTT
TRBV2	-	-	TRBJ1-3	CASKKASGNTIYF	TGTGCCAGTAAGAAAGCCTCTGGAAACACCATATATTTT
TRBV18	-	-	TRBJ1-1	CASSPYEGVDTEAFF	TGTGCCAGCTCACCCTACGAGGGGGTCGACACTGAAGCTTTCTTT
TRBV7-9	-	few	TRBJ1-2	CASSMDTNHGYTF	TGTGCCAGCAGCATGGACACGAACCATGGCTACACCTTC
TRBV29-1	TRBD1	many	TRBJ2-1	CSAKTGSNEQFF	TGCAGCGCGAAGACAGGGTCGAATGAGCAGTTCTTC
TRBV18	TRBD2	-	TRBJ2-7	CASSPPGLPYEQYF	TGTGCCAGCTCACCACCGGGACTACCCTACGAGCAGTACTTC
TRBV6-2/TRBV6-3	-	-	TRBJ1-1	CASSLLGGTEAFF	TGTGCCAGCAGTTTGCTCGGGGGGACTGAAGCTTTCTTT
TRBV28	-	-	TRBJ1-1	CASSLWGSSNTEAFF	TGTGCCAGCAGTTTATGGGGCAGTTCGAACACTGAAGCTTTCTTT
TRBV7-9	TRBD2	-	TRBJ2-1	CASSFSSGISGEQFF	TGTGCCAGCAGCTTTTCTAGCGGGATAAGTGGGGAGCAGTTCTTC
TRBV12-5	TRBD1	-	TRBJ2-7	CASGLVLDRGLYEQYF	TGTGCTAGTGGTTTGGTACTAGACAGGGGGCTCTACGAGCAGTACTTC
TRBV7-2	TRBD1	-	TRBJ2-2	CASRSPGQGNTGELFF	TGTGCCAGCAGGTCCCCGGGACAGGGGAACACCGGGGAGCTGTTTTTT
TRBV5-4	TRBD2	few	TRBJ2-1	CASSLAGTSGNNEQFF	TGTGCCAGCAGCTTGGCCGGGACTAGCGGAAACAATGAGCAGTTCTTC
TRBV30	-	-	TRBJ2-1	CAWMGNGQLDEQFF	TGTGCCTGGATGGGAAACGGACAGCTCGATGAGCAGTTCTTC
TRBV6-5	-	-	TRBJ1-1	CASRKSGVGNTEAFF	TGTGCCAGCAGGAAATCAGGGGTGGGGAACACTGAAGCTTTCTTT
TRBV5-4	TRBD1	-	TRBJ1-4	CASRGQGREKLFF	TGTGCCAGCAGGGGACAGGGGCGTGAAAAACTGTTTTTT
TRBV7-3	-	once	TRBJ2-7	CASSLGGGASYEQYF	TGTGCCAGCAGCTTAGGTGGAGGCGCTTCTTACGAGCAGTACTTC
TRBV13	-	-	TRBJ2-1	CASSPQTGPLGNEQFF	TGTGCCAGCAGCCCCCAGACAGGTCCTCTAGGAAATGAGCAGTTCTTC
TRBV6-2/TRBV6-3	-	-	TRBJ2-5	CASSSHSPETQYF	TGTGCCAGCAGTTCCCACAGCCCGGAGACCCAGTACTTC
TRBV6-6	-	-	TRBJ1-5	CASSYTTGRNQPQHF	TGTGCCAGCAGTTACACAACAGGGCGGAATCAGCCCCAGCATTTT
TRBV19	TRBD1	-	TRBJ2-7	CASRDRKDYEQYF	TGTGCCAGCCGGGACAGAAAAGACTACGAGCAGTACTTC
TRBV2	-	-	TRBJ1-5	CASSALQGQNQPQHF	TGTGCCAGCAGTGCCCTTCAGGGTCAGAATCAGCCCCAGCATTTT
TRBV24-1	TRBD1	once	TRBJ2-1	CATSETTGVTYNEQFF	TGTGCCACCAGTGAGACAACAGGGGTCACCTACAATGAGCAGTTCTTC
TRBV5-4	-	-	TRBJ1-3	CASSLDLNGLSGNTIYF	TGTGCCAGCAGCTTGGATTTAAATGGACTCTCTGGAAACACCATATATTTT
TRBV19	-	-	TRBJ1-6	CATQDSLYNSPLHF	TGTGCCACTCAAGACAGCCTCTATAATTCACCCCTCCACTTT